Described below is a single T cell receptor (beta chain) sequence and its context. The ends were cut back, 0 bases at V and 8 bases at J, with 9 bases in the middle. Germline V CDR1 and CDR2: SGHDT, YYEEEE. CDR3 length: 13 amino acids. RNA was extracted from whole blood without cell sorting, alongside germline DNA. This specimen comes from a study of tumor-infiltrating lymphocytes in primary liver carcinoma. About the study: Patients comprised men and women whose ages fell between 30 and 69 years.

A primer in the constant region served to generate TCR beta cDNA from about 480 ng of total RNA. The TCR beta library was amplified through three nested multiplex PCR rounds in a modified ARM-PCR procedure. TRBV1-TRBV30 forward primers and a C-beta reverse primer were used in the first two PCR rounds, which each ran for about 10 cycles. TCRdb ran MiXCR on the multiplex PCR reads and lists one entry per CDR3 protein. The sample shows approximately 300,000 distinct CDR3 sequences, less than 75% of them seen only once. This receptor was obtained from a man between 35 and 55 years old with primary liver carcinoma and hepatitis B virus infection. Sequencing was done on a sample of peripheral blood. The chain carries TRBV5-6 and TRBJ2-1, with D maybe TRBD2 (5 bases). CDR3 DNA sequence: TGTGCCAGCAGCTTGGCGTCGCGGGATGAGCAGTTCTTC. This encodes CASSLASRDEQFF.